This T cell receptor (beta chain) was found in a study of OX40 agonist ivuxolimab in advanced cancers. Study in general: Every 2 weeks, ivuxolimab was infused into the patients intravenously at between 0.01 and 10 mg/kg. Three patients, one with hepatocellular carcinoma and two with cutaneous melanoma, responded partially. Patients were roughly 83% male with ages about 20 to 79, mean about 65. General study points: Among the lowest peripheral clonal expansion occurred in 0.1-3.0 mg/kg partial responders.

As concerns this clone: Its specificity is unknown.

Repertoires were generated with immunoSEQ multiplex PCR, while TCRdb's copy carries only in-frame clones and drops some. In the table there are roughly 40,000 clones, just under 90% of which are singletons. V was pared by 0 bases and J by 6 bases, with 10 bases between. Germline CDR1 reads MNHNY; CDR2 reads SVGAGI (reference sequence). The CDR3 spans 14 residues. The starting material was CD4+ or CD8+ T cells sorted from blood, obtained in a trial of the OX40 agonist ivuxolimab. This rearrangement joins TRBV6-6 to TRBJ2-3; no clear D. The receptor was isolated from an adult with an advanced solid tumor such as melanoma, head and neck, liver or kidney cancer. CDR3 protein: CASSYSTSADTQYF. CDR3 in DNA: TGTGCCAGCAGTTACTCGACCAGCGCCGATACGCAGTATTTT.